The 10 T cell receptor beta chains below all came from one sample that was sequenced in a study of T-cell memory formation after mild COVID-19. MiXCR, run by TCRdb on the 5' RACE reads, gives a single entry per CDR3 protein. The profile shows around 190,000 distinct CDR3 sequences, roughly 18% of them singletons. Sequencing was carried out using PBMCs or a T cell subset sorted from them (not recorded which). These receptors originate from a man aged 18-30 years who had mild COVID-19 (a few samples of this study predate the infection). Cell type and time point are not known.

The chain joins TRBV11-2 to TRBJ2-5; D gene ambiguous. Germline V gene sequence: CDR1 SGHAT, CDR2 FQNNGV. The CDR3 runs 14 residues. Trimming took off 2 bases at V and 3 bases at J, with 10 bases between the two ends. The CDR3 region has the DNA TGTGCCAGCAGCTTAATGATGGCGGAAGAGACCCAGTACTTC. Encoded protein: CASSLMMAEETQYF.

The rearrangement joins TRBV5-1 to TRBJ1-2, with TRBD1 matching over 7 bases. V lost 4 bases, J lost 2 bases, and 5 bases stayed unmatched. Germline V gene lookup returns CDR1 SGHRS and CDR2 YFSETQ. The CDR3 length is 14 residues. CDR3 protein: CASSLLTGNYGYTF. The CDR3 nucleotides read TGCGCCAGCAGCCTACTGACAGGGAACTATGGCTACACCTTC.

In this sample, this clonotype turned up a few times. V is TRBV20-1 and J is TRBJ2-3; 7 nucleotides match TRBD2. The junction had 5 bases not matched to a gene; V was cut back by 5 bases and J by 0 bases. The CDR3 totals 14 residues. The germline V gene has CDR1 DFQATT and CDR2 SNEGSKA (reference sequence). CDR3 in DNA: TGCAGTGCTGGGGCGGGGGTTAGCACAGATACGCAGTATTTT. Its translation is CSAGAGVSTDTQYF.

This clonotype was found a few times. V is TRBV6-2 or TRBV6-3 and J is TRBJ2-7; D perhaps matches TRBD2 (6 bases). The V and J ends lost 7 bases and 3 bases respectively, with 19 bases between them. This CDR3 is built from 15 residues. From germline, CDR1 is MNHEY and CDR2 SVGEGT. In nucleotides, the CDR3 is TGTGCCAGCACCACCCGCGGGGACGGGATCTACGAGCAGTACTTC. As protein: CASTTRGDGIYEQYF.

This clonotype occurred a few times. This rearrangement joins TRBV12-3 or TRBV12-4 to TRBJ2-7, with TRBD1 matching over 12 bases. This CDR3 comprises 16 residues. V dropped 3 bases and J dropped 3; count of bases not matched to a gene: 6. Written as DNA, the CDR3 is TGTGCCAGCAGTTTTCTCGGGACAGGGGGCTTCTACGAGCAGTACTTC. It encodes CASSFLGTGGFYEQYF.

This clonotype was seen only a few times. The rearrangement uses TRBV5-1 and TRBJ2-1, with a weak D call TRBD1 (5 bases). Germline CDR1 SGHRS, CDR2 YFSETQ. The germline V and J ends were trimmed by 3 bases and 5 bases, with 12 bases remaining between them. This CDR3 contains 14 residues. For the CDR3, the DNA is TGCGCCAGCAGCTCTTTAGACAGCAACAATGAGCAGTTCTTC. Residues: CASSSLDSNNEQFF. Together with reference TRBV5-1 and TRBJ2-1, the CDR3 gives the full variable domain: KAGVTQTPRYLIKTRGQQVTLSCSPISGHRSVSWYQQTPGQGLQFLFEYFSETQRNKGNFPGRFSGRQFSNSRSEMNVSTLELGDSALYLCASSSLDSNNEQFFGPGTRLTVL.

The chain joins TRBV4-3 to TRBJ1-2; D call uncertain. Germline CDR1 LGHNA, CDR2 YSLEER. The CDR3 is 14 amino acids. V was shortened by 3 bases and J by 6 bases, with 14 bases between the two germline ends. The CDR3 spells CASSHGQLGDGYTF. DNA for the CDR3: TGCGCCAGCAGCCATGGGCAGTTAGGTGATGGCTACACCTTC.

The chain links TRBV4-3 to TRBJ2-2; D gene unclear. The CDR3 runs 14 residues. V lost 4 bases to trimming and J lost 2 bases, with 8 bases between them. Germline CDR1 and CDR2: LGHNA and YSLEER. CDR3 coding DNA: TGCGCCAGCAGCCCCATTAAAAACACCGGGGAGCTGTTTTTT. Residues: CASSPIKNTGELFF.

The chain recombines TRBV28 with TRBJ2-7, with 11 nucleotides matching TRBD2. Per the germline V gene, CDR1 is MDHEN and CDR2 is SYDVKM. The junction had 3 bases not matched to a gene; V was cut back by 4 bases and J by 4 bases. The CDR3 runs 14 residues. CDR3 nucleotides: TGTGCCAGCAGTTCTAGCGGGGGGAGGTACGAGCAGTACGTC. As protein: CASSSSGGRYEQYV.

V is TRBV18 and J is TRBJ1-1; D not resolved. Germline CDR1 reads KGHSH; CDR2 reads LQKENI. The V and J ends lost 0 bases and 3 bases respectively, with 5 bases between them. The CDR3 consists of 13 residues. The CDR3 is CASSPPGDTEAFF. CDR3 nucleotide sequence: TGTGCCAGCTCACCACCAGGTGACACTGAAGCTTTCTTT.